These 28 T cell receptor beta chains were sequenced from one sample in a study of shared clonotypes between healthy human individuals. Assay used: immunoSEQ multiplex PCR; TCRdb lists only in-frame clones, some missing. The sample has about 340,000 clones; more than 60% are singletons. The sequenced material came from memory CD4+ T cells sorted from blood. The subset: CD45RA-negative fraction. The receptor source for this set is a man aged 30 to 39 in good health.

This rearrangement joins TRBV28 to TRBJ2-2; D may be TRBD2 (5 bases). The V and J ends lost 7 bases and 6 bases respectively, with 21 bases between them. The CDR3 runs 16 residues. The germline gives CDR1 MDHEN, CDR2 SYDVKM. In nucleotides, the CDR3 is TGTGCCAGCACCCTTCGCAGAGGGAGTATAGCCGGGGAGCTGTTTTTT. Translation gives CASTLRRGSIAGELFF.

The CDR3 coding sequence is TGTGCCAGCAGTAACCGGGCCCCGGACCCCTATGGCTACACCTTC. It yields the protein CASSNRAPDPYGYTF. The gene calls are TRBV27 and TRBJ1-2, with no clear D. The CDR3 is 15 amino acids. The germline V and J ends were trimmed by 5 bases and 4 bases, with 17 bases remaining between them. Per germline, CDR1 MNHEY and CDR2 SMNVEV (reference sequence).

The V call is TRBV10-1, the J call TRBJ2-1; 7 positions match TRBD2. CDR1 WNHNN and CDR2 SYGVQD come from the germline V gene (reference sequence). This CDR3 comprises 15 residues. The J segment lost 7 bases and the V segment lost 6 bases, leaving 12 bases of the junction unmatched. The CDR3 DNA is TGCGCCAGCAGCGGGATAGCGGGCGGTAAGAATGAGCAGTTCTTC. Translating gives CASSGIAGGKNEQFF.

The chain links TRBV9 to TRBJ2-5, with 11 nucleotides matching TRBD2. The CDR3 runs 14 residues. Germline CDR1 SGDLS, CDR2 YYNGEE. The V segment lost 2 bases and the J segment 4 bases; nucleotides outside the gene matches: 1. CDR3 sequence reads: CASSVGLAGETQYF. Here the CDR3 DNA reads TGTGCCAGCAGCGTCGGACTAGCGGGAGAGACCCAGTACTTC.

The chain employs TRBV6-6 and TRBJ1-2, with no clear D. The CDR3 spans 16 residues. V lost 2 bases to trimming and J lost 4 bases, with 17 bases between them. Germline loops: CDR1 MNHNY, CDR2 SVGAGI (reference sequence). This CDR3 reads CASSYPHPTAAYGYTF. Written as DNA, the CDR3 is TGTGCCAGCAGTTACCCACACCCCACAGCTGCCTATGGCTACACCTTC.

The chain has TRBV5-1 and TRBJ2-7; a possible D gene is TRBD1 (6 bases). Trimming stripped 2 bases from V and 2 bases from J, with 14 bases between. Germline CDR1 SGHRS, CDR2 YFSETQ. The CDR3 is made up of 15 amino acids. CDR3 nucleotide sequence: TGCGCCAGCAGCTTTGCCCCGGGACAAGCCTACGAGCAGTACTTC. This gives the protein CASSFAPGQAYEQYF.

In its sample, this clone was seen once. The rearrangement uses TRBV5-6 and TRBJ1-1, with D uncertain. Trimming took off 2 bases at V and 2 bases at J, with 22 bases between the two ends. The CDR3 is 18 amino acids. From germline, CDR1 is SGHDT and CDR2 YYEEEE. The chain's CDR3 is CASSFRHSLGMFNTEAFF. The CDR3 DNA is TGTGCCAGCAGCTTCAGGCACTCTTTGGGTATGTTTAACACTGAAGCTTTCTTT.

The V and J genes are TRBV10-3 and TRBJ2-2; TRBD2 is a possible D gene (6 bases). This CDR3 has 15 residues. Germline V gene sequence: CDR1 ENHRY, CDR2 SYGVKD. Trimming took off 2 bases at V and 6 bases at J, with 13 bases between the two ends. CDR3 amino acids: CAISEPGLGAGELFF. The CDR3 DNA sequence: TGTGCCATCAGTGAGCCGGGACTTGGCGCCGGGGAGCTGTTTTTT.

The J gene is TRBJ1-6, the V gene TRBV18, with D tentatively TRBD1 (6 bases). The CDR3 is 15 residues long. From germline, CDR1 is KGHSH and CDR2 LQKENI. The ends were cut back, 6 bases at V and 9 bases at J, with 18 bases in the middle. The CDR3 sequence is CASSGGATGTSPLHF. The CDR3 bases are TGTGCCAGCTCCGGAGGGGCGACAGGAACTTCACCCCTCCACTTT.

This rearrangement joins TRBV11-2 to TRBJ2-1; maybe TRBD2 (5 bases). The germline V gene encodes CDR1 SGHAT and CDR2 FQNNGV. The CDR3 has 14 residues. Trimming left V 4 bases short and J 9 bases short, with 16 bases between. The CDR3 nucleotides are TGTGCCAGCAGCTCACTAGTTCTTGGGATTGAGCAGTTCTTC. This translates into CASSSLVLGIEQFF. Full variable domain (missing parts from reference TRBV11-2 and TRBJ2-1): EAGVAQSPRYKIIEKRQSVAFWCNPISGHATLYWYQQILGQGPKLLIQFQNNGVVDDSQLPKDRFSAERLKGVDSTLKIQPAKLEDSAVYLCASSSLVLGIEQFFGPGTRLTVL.

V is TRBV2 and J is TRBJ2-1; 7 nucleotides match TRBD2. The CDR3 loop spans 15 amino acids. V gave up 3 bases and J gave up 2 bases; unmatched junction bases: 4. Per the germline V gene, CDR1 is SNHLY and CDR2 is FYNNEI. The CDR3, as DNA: TGTGCCAGCAGTGATGCCGGGAGGCCCTACAATGAGCAGTTCTTC. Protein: CASSDAGRPYNEQFF.

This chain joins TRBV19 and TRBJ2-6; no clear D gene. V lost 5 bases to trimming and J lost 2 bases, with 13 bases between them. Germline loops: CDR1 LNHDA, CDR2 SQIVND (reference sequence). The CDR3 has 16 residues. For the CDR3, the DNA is TGTGCCAGTAGTGTACGGAGTTCTCCTGGGGCCAACGTCCTGACTTTC. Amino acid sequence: CASSVRSSPGANVLTF.

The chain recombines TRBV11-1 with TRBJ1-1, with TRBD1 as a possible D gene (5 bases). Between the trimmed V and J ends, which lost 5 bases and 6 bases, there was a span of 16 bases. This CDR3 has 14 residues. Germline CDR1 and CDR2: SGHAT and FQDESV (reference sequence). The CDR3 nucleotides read TGTGCCAGCAGCGGATGGCGGGAGGGGTCTGAAGCTTTCTTT. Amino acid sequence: CASSGWREGSEAFF.

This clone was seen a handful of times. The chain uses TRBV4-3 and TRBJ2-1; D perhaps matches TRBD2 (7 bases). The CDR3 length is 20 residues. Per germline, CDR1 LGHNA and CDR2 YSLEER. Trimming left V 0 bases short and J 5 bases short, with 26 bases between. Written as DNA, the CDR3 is TGCGCCAGCAGCCAAGATGGGGCGGGAGTTGGGGGGCCTGCGCACAATGAGCAGTTCTTC. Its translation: CASSQDGAGVGGPAHNEQFF.

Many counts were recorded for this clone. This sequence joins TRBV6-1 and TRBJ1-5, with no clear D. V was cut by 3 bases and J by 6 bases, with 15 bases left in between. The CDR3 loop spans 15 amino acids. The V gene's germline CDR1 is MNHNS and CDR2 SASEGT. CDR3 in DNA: TGTGCCAGCAGTGAGGGGAGGGCTTTAAGTCAGCCCCAGCATTTT. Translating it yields CASSEGRALSQPQHF.

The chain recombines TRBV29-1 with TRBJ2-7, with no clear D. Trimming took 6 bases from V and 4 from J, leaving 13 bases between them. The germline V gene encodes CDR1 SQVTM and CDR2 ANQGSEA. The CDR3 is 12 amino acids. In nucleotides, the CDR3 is TGCAGCGTAATGCTAGGCGCTTACGAGCAGTACTTC. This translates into CSVMLGAYEQYF.

The CDR3 loop is CASSTGVGLYNEQFF. CDR3 nucleotide sequence: TGTGCCAGCAGTACAGGGGTAGGACTTTACAATGAGCAGTTCTTC. The chain combines TRBV2 with TRBJ2-1, with TRBD1 identical over 7 bases. This CDR3 has 15 residues. Germline V gene lookup returns CDR1 SNHLY and CDR2 FYNNEI. Trimming removed 5 bases from V and 4 bases from J; junction bases left unmatched: 8.

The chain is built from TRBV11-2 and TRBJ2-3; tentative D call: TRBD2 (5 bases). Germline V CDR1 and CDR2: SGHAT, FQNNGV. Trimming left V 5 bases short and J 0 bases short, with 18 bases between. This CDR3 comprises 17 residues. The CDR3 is CASSHNGAVASTDTQYF. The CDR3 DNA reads TGTGCCAGCAGCCACAATGGAGCGGTCGCTAGCACAGATACGCAGTATTTT.

The CDR3 sequence: CASSKTGPSYEQYF. For the CDR3, the DNA is TGTGCCAGCAGCAAGACAGGCCCGTCCTACGAGCAGTACTTC. This sequence joins TRBV6-1 and TRBJ2-7; the D gene is possibly TRBD1 (6 bases). The V and J ends lost 6 bases and 1 base respectively, with 13 bases between them. This CDR3 region has 14 residues. Germline assignment: CDR1 MNHNS and CDR2 SASEGT.

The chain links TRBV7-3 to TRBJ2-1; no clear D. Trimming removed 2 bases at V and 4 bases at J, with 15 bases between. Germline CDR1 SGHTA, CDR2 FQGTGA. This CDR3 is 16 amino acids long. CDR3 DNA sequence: TGTGCCAGCAGCTTAGGGCTCCGCCTGGGTTACAATGAGCAGTTCTTC. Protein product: CASSLGLRLGYNEQFF.

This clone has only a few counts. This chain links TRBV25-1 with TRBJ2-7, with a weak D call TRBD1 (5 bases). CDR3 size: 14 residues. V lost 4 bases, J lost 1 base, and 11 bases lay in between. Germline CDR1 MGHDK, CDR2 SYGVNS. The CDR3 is CASSGAGRSYEQYF. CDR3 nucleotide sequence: TGTGCCAGCAGTGGGGCAGGGCGGTCCTACGAGCAGTACTTC.

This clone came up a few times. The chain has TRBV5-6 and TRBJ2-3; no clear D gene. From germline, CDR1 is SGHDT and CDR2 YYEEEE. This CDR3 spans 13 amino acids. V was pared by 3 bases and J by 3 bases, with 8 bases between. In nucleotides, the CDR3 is TGTGCCAGCAGCTCAACAAAGACAGATACGCAGTATTTT. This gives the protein CASSSTKTDTQYF. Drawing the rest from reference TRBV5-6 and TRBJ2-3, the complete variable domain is DAGVTQSPTHLIKTRGQQVTLRCSPKSGHDTVSWYQQALGQGPQFIFQYYEEEERQRGNFPDRFSGHQFPNYSSELNVNALLLGDSALYLCASSSTKTDTQYFGPGTRLTVL.

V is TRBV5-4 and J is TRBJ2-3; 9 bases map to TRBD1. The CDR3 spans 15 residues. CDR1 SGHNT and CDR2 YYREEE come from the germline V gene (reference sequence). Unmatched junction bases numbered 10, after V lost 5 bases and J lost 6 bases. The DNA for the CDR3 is TGTGCCAGCAGGGGGGGGCAGGGGACAGGGGATACGCAGTATTTT. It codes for CASRGGQGTGDTQYF.

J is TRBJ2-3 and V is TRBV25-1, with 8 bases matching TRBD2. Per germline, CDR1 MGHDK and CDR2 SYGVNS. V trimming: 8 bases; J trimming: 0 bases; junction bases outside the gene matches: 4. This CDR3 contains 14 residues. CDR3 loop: CASQREYSTDTQYF. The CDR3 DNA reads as TGTGCCAGCCAGCGGGAGTATAGCACAGATACGCAGTATTTT.

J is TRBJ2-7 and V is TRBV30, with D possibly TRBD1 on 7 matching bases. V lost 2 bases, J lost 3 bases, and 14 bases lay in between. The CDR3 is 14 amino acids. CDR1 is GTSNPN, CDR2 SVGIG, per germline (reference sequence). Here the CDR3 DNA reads TGTGCCTGGAGTAGCCAGGGGGGTTACTACGAGCAGTACTTC. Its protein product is CAWSSQGGYYEQYF.

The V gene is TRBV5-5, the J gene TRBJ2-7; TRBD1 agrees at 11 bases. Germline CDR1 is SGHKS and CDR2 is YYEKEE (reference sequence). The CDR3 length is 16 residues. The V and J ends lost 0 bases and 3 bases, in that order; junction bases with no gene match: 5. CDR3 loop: CASSLGRTGGGYEQYF. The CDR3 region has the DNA TGTGCCAGCAGCTTGGGCCGGACAGGGGGCGGCTACGAGCAGTACTTC.

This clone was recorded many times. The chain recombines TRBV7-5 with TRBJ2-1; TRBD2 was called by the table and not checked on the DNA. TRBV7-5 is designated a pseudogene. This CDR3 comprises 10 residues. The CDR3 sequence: CVTSAGEKFF. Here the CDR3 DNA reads TGTGTCACTAGCGCGGGGGAAAAGTTCTTC.

The DNA of the CDR3 is TGCGCCAGCAGCTTGTTAGCGGGAGTTTCTACGGACAATGAGCAGTTCTTC. It encodes CASSLLAGVSTDNEQFF. The rearrangement uses TRBV5-1 and TRBJ2-1; 9 bases agree with TRBD2. The CDR3 extends over 17 amino acids. V was clipped by 1 base and J by 5 bases; unmatched bases: 10. The germline CDR1 and CDR2 sequences are SGHRS and YFSETQ.